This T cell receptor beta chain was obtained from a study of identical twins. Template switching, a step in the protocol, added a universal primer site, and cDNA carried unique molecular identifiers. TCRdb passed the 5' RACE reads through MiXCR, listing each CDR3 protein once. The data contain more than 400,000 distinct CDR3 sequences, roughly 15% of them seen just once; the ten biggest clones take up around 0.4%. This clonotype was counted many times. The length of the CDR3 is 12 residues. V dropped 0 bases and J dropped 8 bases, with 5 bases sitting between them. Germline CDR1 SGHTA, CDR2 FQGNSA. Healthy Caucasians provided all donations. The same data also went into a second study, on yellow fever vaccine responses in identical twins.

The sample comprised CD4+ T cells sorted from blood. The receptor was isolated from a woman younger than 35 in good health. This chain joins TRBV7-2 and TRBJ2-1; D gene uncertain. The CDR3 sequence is CASSLAGYEQFF. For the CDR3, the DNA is TGTGCCAGCAGCTTAGCAGGGTATGAGCAGTTCTTC.